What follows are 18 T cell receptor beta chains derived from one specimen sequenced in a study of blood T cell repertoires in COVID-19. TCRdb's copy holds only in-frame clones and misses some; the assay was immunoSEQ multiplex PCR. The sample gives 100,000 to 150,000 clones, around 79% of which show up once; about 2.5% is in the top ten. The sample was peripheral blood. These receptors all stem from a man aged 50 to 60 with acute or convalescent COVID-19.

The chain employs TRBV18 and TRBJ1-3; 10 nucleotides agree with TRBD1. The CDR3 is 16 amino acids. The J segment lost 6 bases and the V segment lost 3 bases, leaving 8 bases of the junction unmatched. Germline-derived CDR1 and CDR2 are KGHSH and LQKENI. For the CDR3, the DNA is TGTGCCAGCTCACCCCTCCGGGACAGGGGCTCAAACACCATATATTTT. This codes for CASSPLRDRGSNTIYF.

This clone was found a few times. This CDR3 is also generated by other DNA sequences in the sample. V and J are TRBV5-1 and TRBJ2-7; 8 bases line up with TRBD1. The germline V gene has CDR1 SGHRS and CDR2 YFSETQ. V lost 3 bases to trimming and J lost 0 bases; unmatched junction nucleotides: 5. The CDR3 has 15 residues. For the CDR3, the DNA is TGCGCCAGCAGCTCCAGACAGGGGAGCTCCTACGAGCAGTACTTC. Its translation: CASSSRQGSSYEQYF.

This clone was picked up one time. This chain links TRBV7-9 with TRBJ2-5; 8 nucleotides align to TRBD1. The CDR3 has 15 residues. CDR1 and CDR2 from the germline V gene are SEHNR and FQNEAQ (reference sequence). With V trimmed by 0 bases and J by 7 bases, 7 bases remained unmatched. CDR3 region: CASSLAGQGIGTQYF. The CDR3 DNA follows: TGTGCCAGCAGCTTAGCCGGACAGGGAATCGGGACCCAGTACTTC.

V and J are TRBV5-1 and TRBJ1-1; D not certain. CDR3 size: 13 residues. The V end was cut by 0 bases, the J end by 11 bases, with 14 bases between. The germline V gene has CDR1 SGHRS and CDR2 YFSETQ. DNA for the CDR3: TGCGCCAGCAGCTTGGTGGGCTTTTTAAGTGCTTTCTTT. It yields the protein CASSLVGFLSAFF.

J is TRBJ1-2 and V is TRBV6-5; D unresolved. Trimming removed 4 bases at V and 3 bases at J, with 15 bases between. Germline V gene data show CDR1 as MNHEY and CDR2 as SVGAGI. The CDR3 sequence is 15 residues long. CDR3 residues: CASSLDSRRDYGYTF. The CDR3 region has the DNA TGTGCCAGCAGTTTGGATAGTAGACGGGACTATGGCTACACCTTC.

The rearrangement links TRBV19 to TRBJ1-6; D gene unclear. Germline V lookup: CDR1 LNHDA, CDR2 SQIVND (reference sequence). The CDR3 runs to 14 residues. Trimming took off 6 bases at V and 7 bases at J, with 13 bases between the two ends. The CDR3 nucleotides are TGTGCCAGTAGCTATCTAACCCCAAATTCACCCCTCCACTTT. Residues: CASSYLTPNSPLHF.

CDR3 protein: CASSFLYEQYF. CDR3 DNA sequence: TGTGCCAGCAGCTTTCTCTACGAGCAGTACTTC. The chain joins TRBV7-9 to TRBJ2-7, with D uncertain. V lost 3 bases and J 3 bases, leaving 3 bases between the germline ends. Per germline, CDR1 SEHNR and CDR2 FQNEAQ (reference sequence). The CDR3 has 11 residues. Combining the CDR3 with reference TRBV7-9 and TRBJ2-7 gives the whole variable domain DTGVSQNPRHKITKRGQNVTFRCDPISEHNRLYWYRQTLGQGPEFLTYFQNEAQLEKSRLLSDRFSAERPKGSFSTLEIQRTEQGDSAMYLCASSFLYEQYFGPGTRLTVT.

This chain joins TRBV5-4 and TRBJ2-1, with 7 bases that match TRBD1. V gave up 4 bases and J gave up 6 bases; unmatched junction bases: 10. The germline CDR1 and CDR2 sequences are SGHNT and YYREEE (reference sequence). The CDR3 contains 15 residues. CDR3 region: CASSRFQTGSNEQFF. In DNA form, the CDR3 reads TGTGCCAGCAGCCGATTTCAGACAGGGTCCAATGAGCAGTTCTTC.

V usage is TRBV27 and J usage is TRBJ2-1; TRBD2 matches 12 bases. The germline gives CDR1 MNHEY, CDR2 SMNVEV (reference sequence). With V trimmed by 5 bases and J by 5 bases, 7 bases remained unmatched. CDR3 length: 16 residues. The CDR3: CASSPLLAGGNNEQFF. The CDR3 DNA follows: TGTGCCAGCAGTCCTCTTCTAGCGGGAGGGAACAATGAGCAGTTCTTC.

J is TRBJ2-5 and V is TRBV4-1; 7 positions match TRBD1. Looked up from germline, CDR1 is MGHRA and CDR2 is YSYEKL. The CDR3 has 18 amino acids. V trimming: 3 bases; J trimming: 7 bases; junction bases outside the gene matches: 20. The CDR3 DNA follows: TGCGCCAGCAGCCACGGACAGGTTTTCGGAACTAGGGGCGGGACCCAGTACTTC. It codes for CASSHGQVFGTRGGTQYF.

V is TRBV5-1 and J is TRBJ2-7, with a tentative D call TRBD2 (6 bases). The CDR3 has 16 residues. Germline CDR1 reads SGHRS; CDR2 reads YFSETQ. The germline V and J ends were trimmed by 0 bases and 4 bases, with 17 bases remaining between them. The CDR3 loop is CASSLGHLANTYEQYF. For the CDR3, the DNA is TGCGCCAGCAGCTTGGGTCATCTAGCGAATACATACGAGCAGTACTTC.

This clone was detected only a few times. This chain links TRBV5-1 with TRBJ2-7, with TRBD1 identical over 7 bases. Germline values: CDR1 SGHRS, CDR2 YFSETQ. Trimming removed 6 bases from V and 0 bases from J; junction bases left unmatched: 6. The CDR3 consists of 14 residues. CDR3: CASTRDSSSYEQYF. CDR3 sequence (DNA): TGCGCCAGCACCCGGGACAGCAGCTCCTACGAGCAGTACTTC. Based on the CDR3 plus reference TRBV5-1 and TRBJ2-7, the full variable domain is KAGVTQTPRYLIKTRGQQVTLSCSPISGHRSVSWYQQTPGQGLQFLFEYFSETQRNKGNFPGRFSGRQFSNSRSEMNVSTLELGDSALYLCASTRDSSSYEQYFGPGTRLTVT.

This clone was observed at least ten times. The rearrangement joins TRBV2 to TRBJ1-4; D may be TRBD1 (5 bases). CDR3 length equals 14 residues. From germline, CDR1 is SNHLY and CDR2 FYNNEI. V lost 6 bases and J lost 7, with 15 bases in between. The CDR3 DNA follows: TGTGCCAGCAGGGGGCAGTTAGTAGGTGAAAAACTGTTTTTT. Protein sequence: CASRGQLVGEKLFF.

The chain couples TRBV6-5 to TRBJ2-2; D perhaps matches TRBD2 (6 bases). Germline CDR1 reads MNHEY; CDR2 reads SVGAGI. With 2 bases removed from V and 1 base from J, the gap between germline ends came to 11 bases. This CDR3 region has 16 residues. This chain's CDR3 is CASSYLQGGNTGELFF. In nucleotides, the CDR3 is TGTGCCAGCAGTTACCTCCAGGGAGGGAACACCGGGGAGCTGTTTTTT.

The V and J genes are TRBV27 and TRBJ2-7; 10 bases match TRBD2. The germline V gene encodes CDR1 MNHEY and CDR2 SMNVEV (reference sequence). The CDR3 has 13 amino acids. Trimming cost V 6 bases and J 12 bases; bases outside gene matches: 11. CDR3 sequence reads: CASSPSGRALWYF. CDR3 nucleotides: TGTGCCAGCAGCCCCAGCGGGAGGGCCTTGTGGTACTTC.

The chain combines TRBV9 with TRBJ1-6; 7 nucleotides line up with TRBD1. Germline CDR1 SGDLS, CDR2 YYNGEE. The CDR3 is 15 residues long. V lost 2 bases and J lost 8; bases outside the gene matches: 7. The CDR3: CASSVLDRADSPLHF. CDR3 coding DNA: TGTGCCAGCAGCGTTTTAGACAGGGCGGATTCACCCCTCCACTTT.

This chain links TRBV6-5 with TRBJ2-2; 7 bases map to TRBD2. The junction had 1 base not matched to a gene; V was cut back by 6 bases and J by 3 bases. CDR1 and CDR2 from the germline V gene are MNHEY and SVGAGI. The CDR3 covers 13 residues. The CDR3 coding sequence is TGTGCCAGCAGCCGGGGGGACACCGGGGAGCTGTTTTTT. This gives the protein CASSRGDTGELFF.

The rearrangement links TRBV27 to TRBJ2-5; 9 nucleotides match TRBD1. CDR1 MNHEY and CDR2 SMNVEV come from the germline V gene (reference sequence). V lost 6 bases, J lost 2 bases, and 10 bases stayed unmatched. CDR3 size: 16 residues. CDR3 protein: CASRPGQGRGQETQYF. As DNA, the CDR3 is TGTGCCAGCAGGCCCGGACAGGGGAGAGGACAAGAGACCCAGTACTTC.